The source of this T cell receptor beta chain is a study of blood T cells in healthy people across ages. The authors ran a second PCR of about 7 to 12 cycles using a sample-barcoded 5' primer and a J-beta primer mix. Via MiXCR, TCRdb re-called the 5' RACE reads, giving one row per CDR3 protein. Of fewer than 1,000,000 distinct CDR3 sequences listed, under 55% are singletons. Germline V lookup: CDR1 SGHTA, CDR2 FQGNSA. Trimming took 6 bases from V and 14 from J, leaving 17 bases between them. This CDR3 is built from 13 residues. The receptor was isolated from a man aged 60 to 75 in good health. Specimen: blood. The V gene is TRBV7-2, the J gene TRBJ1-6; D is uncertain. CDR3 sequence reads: CASRYGSLATLHF. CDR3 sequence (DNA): TGTGCCAGCAGATACGGATCCTTGGCTACCCTCCACTTT.